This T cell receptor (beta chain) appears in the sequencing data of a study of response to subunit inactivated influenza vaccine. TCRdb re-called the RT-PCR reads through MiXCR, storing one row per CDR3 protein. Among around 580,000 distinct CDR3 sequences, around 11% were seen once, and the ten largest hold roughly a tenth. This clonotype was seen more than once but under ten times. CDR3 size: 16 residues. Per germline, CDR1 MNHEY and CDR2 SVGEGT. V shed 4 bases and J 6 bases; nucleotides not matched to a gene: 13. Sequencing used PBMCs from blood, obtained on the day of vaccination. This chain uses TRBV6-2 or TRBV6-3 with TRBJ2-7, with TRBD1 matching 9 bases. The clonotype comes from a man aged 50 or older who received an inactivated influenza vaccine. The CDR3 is CASSSAPGQGNREQYF. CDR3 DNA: TGTGCCAGCAGTTCCGCCCCGGGACAGGGAAACCGCGAGCAGTACTTC.